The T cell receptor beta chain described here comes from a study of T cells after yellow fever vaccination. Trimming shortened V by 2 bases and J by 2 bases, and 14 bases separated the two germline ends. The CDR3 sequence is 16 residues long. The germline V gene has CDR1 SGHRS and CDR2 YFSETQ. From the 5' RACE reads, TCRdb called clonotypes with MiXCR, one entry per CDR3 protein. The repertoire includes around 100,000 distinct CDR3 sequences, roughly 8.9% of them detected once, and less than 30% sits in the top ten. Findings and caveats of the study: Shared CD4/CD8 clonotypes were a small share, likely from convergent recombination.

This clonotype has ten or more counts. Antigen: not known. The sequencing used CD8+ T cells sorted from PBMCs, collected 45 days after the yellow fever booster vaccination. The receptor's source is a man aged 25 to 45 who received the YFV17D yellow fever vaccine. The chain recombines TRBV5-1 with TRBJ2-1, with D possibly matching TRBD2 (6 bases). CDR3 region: CASSFIGERAYNEQFF. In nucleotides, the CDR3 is TGCGCCAGCAGCTTTATCGGCGAGCGGGCCTACAATGAGCAGTTCTTC. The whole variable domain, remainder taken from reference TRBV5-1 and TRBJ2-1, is KAGVTQTPRYLIKTRGQQVTLSCSPISGHRSVSWYQQTPGQGLQFLFEYFSETQRNKGNFPGRFSGRQFSNSRSEMNVSTLELGDSALYLCASSFIGERAYNEQFFGPGTRLTVL.